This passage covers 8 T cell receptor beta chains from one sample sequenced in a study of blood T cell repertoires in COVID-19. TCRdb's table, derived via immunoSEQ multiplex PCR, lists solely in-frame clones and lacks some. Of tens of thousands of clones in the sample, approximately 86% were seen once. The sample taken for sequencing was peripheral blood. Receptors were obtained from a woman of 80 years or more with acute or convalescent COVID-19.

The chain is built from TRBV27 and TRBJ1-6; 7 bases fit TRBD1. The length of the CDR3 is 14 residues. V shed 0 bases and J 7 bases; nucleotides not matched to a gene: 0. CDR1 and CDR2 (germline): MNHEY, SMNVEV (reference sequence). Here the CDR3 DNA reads TGTGCCAGCAGTTTATCAGGGGGCAATTCACCCCTCCACTTT. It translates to CASSLSGGNSPLHF.

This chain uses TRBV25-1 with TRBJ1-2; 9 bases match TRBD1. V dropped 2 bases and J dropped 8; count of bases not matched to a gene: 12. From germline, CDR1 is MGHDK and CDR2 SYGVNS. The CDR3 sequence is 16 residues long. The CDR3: CASSERPTGGREGYTF. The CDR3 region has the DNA TGTGCCAGCAGTGAAAGGCCGACAGGGGGACGGGAGGGCTACACCTTC.

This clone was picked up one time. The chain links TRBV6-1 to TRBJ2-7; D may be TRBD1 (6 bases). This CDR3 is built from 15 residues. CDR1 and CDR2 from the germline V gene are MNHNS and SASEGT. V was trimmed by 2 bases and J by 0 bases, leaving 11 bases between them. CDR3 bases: TGTGCCAGCAGTGAATTGGGGGCTAACTCCTACGAGCAGTACTTC. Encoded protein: CASSELGANSYEQYF.

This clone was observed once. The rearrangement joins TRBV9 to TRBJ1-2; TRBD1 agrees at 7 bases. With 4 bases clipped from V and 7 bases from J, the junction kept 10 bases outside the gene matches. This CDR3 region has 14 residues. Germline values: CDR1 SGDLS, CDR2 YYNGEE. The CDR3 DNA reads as TGTGCCAGCAGCCCATTCGAACAGGGGTTTGGCTACACCTTC. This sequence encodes CASSPFEQGFGYTF.

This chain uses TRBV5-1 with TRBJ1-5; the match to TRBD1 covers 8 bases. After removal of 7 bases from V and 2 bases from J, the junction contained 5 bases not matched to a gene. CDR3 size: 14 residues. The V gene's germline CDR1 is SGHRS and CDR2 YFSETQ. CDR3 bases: TGCGCCAGCGCGACAGGGGTTGGCAATCAGCCCCAGCATTTT. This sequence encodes CASATGVGNQPQHF.

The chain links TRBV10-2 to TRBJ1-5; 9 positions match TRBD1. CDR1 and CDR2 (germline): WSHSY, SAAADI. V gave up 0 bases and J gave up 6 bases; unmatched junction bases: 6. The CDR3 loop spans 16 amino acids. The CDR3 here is CASSESRTGVRQPQHF. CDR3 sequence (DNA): TGCGCCAGCAGTGAGTCCAGGACAGGGGTGCGTCAGCCCCAGCATTTT.

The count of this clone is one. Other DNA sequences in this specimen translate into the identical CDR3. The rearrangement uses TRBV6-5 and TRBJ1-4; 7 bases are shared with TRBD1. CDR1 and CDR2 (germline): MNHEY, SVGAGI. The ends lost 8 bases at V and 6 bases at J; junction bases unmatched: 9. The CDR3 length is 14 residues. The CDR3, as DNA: TGTGCCAGCGGAAGACAGGGAGCGGATGAAAAACTGTTTTTT. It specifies CASGRQGADEKLFF.

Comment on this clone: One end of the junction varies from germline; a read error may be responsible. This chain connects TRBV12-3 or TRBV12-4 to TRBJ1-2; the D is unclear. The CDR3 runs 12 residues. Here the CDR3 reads CASSLDFPGYTF. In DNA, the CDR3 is TGTGCCAGCAGCTTAGATTTTCCGGGCTACACCTTC.